The 21 T cell receptor beta chains below all came from one sample that was sequenced in a study of blood T cell repertoires in COVID-19. Some clones are missing from TCRdb's copy, which holds only in-frame ones; the method was immunoSEQ multiplex PCR. The data show approximately 260,000 clones, around 91% seen once. Sequenced input: peripheral blood. These receptors originate from a woman aged 55 to 70 with COVID-19, enrolled during active disease.

Here the CDR3 reads CASSPGLLDSNQPQHF. CDR3 DNA sequence: TGTGCCAGCTCTCCGGGACTTCTTGATAGCAATCAGCCCCAGCATTTT. V usage is TRBV18 and J usage is TRBJ1-5; weak D call: TRBD1 (5 bases). CDR3 size: 16 residues. Germline loops: CDR1 KGHSH, CDR2 LQKENI. V lost 6 bases to trimming and J lost 0 bases, with 15 bases between them. Full variable domain (outside the CDR3, taken from reference TRBV18 and TRBJ1-5): NAGVMQNPRHLVRRRGQEARLRCSPMKGHSHVYWYRQLPEEGLKFMVYLQKENIIDESGMPKERFSAEFPKEGPSILRIQQVVRGDSAAYFCASSPGLLDSNQPQHFGDGTRLSIL.

V and J are TRBV5-4 and TRBJ1-2; perhaps TRBD1 as D (5 bases). CDR1 SGHNT and CDR2 YYREEE come from the germline V gene (reference sequence). V lost 5 bases and J lost 4, with 15 bases in between. The length of the CDR3 is 14 residues. CDR3 amino acids: CASSTTAATYGYTF. CDR3 DNA sequence: TGTGCCAGCAGTACGACAGCTGCGACCTATGGCTACACCTTC.

The chain is built from TRBV12-3 or TRBV12-4 and TRBJ1-2; 9 bases match TRBD1. The V segment lost 5 bases and the J segment 6 bases; nucleotides outside the gene matches: 4. The CDR3 is made up of 13 amino acids. In nucleotides, the CDR3 is TGTGCCAGCAGTCCCCGGACAGGGGATGGCTACACCTTC. Translation: CASSPRTGDGYTF.

V and J are TRBV6-5 and TRBJ2-3; no definite D call. This CDR3 spans 13 amino acids. CDR1 MNHEY and CDR2 SVGAGI come from the germline V gene. V was trimmed by 6 bases and J by 4 bases, leaving 11 bases between them. CDR3 amino acids: CASRRLGADTQYF. The CDR3 DNA follows: TGTGCCAGCAGGCGGCTAGGAGCAGATACGCAGTATTTT.

The CDR3 loop reads CASSQVVAGGPYQETQYF. The DNA for the CDR3 is TGTGCCAGCAGCCAAGTGGTAGCGGGGGGACCGTACCAAGAGACCCAGTACTTC. The gene calls are TRBV14 and TRBJ2-5; the match to TRBD2 covers 10 bases. Germline lookup yields CDR1 SGHDN and CDR2 FVKESK. The V segment lost 1 base and the J segment 0 bases; nucleotides outside the gene matches: 8. There are 18 residues in the CDR3. Filled out from reference TRBV14 and TRBJ2-5, the complete variable domain reads EAGVTQFPSHSVIEKGQTVTLRCDPISGHDNLYWYRRVMGKEIKFLLHFVKESKQDESGMPNNRFLAERTGGTYSTLKVQPAELEDSGVYFCASSQVVAGGPYQETQYFGPGTRLLVL.

V and J are TRBV7-8 and TRBJ1-2; D ambiguous. Looked up from germline, CDR1 is SGHVS and CDR2 is FQNEAQ. Trimming removed 2 bases from V and 2 bases from J, with 6 bases in between. This CDR3 region has 13 residues. The CDR3 DNA follows: TGTGCCAGCAGCTTAACTGTAAACTATGGCTACACCTTC. Its protein is CASSLTVNYGYTF.

The chain has TRBV3-1 (or the pseudogene TRBV3-2) and TRBJ2-7; D perhaps matches TRBD2 (6 bases). The V gene's germline CDR1 is LGHDT and CDR2 YNNKEL (reference sequence). The CDR3 consists of 17 residues. V lost 0 bases and J lost 7, with 22 bases in between. CDR3 sequence (DNA): TGTGCCAGCAGCCAAGATAGCCCCTGGTTCCCCGCGGGGGAGCAGTACTTC. It yields the protein CASSQDSPWFPAGEQYF.

The chain is built from TRBV7-2 and TRBJ1-5, with 8 bases fitting TRBD1. V dropped 5 bases and J dropped 4; count of bases not matched to a gene: 7. The CDR3 sequence is 15 residues long. The germline gives CDR1 SGHTA, CDR2 FQGNSA. CDR3 amino acids: CASSPTGVGNQPQHF. The CDR3 DNA reads as TGTGCCAGCAGCCCGACAGGGGTTGGGAATCAGCCCCAGCATTTT.

The chain combines TRBV6-5 with TRBJ1-6, with D perhaps matching TRBD1 (6 bases). Germline lookup yields CDR1 MNHEY and CDR2 SVGAGI. Trimming removed 5 bases at V and 9 bases at J, with 11 bases between. The CDR3 runs 13 residues. The DNA for the CDR3 is TGTGCCAGCAGTAGCGGACAGATTTCACCCCTCCACTTT. The encoded protein is CASSSGQISPLHF.

This sequence joins TRBV7-9 and TRBJ1-1; 7 positions agree with TRBD1. The J segment lost 1 base and the V segment lost 7 bases, leaving 9 bases of the junction unmatched. This CDR3 comprises 15 residues. Germline V gene data show CDR1 as SEHNR and CDR2 as FQNEAQ (reference sequence). The CDR3 DNA sequence: TGTGCCAGCATTCAACTGAGACAGGGGAACACTGAAGCTTTCTTT. This codes for CASIQLRQGNTEAFF.

The V call is TRBV7-8, the J call TRBJ2-5; the D gene is possibly TRBD2 (6 bases). The CDR3 has 15 residues. CDR1 SGHVS and CDR2 FQNEAQ come from the germline V gene. V was cut by 5 bases and J by 5 bases, with 18 bases left in between. CDR3 sequence: CASSPDAGQPETQYF. In nucleotides, the CDR3 is TGTGCCAGCAGCCCCGACGCGGGGCAGCCGGAGACCCAGTACTTC.

The rearrangement joins TRBV29-1 to TRBJ2-3, with 12 bases fitting TRBD1. V dropped 6 bases and J dropped 5; count of bases not matched to a gene: 6. Germline V CDR1 and CDR2: SQVTM, ANQGSEA. This CDR3 is 14 amino acids long. Here the CDR3 DNA reads TGCAGCGTAACCGGGACAGGGGGCGTAGATACGCAGTATTTT. This translates into CSVTGTGGVDTQYF.

The V and J genes are TRBV7-2 and TRBJ2-1; perhaps TRBD2 as D (5 bases). V was cut by 8 bases and J by 3 bases, with 20 bases left in between. This CDR3 contains 16 residues. Germline V CDR1 and CDR2: SGHTA, FQGNSA. CDR3 coding DNA: TGTGCCAGCCGGGGTATGAAGGGAATCAACTACAATGAGCAGTTCTTC. This encodes CASRGMKGINYNEQFF.

The chain is built from TRBV18 and TRBJ1-2; 9 nucleotides line up with TRBD1. From germline, CDR1 is KGHSH and CDR2 LQKENI. The ends lost 3 bases at V and 6 bases at J; junction bases unmatched: 2. The length of the CDR3 is 13 residues. Written as DNA, the CDR3 is TGTGCCAGCTCACCGGGACAGGGAAATGGCTACACCTTC. Protein product: CASSPGQGNGYTF. Filled out from reference TRBV18 and TRBJ1-2, the complete variable domain reads NAGVMQNPRHLVRRRGQEARLRCSPMKGHSHVYWYRQLPEEGLKFMVYLQKENIIDESGMPKERFSAEFPKEGPSILRIQQVVRGDSAAYFCASSPGQGNGYTFGSGTRLTVV.

The chain couples TRBV7-9 to TRBJ2-4, with D uncertain. The CDR3 runs to 14 residues. V lost 2 bases to trimming and J lost 0 bases, with 5 bases between them. Per germline, CDR1 SEHNR and CDR2 FQNEAQ (reference sequence). This chain's CDR3 is CASSLPRAKNIQYF. The CDR3 bases are TGTGCCAGCAGCTTACCGAGAGCCAAAAACATTCAGTACTTC.

This clone was observed once. The V and J genes are TRBV4-1 and TRBJ2-2, with D tentatively TRBD1 (6 bases). CDR1 MGHRA and CDR2 YSYEKL come from the germline V gene. V was shortened by 3 bases and J by 1 base, with 12 bases between the two germline ends. This CDR3 has 16 amino acids. CDR3 sequence (DNA): TGCGCCAGCAGCCAGCACCGGGACAAGAACACCGGGGAGCTGTTTTTT. As protein: CASSQHRDKNTGELFF.

This clone showed up just once. At one end, the junction sequence differs from germline, possibly due to a read error. CDR3 nucleotides: TGTGCCAGCAGCCCCCAGCGGTGGGCTGTCTTCTTC. It translates to CASSPQRWAVFF. The V gene is TRBV9, the J gene TRBJ2-7; a weak D match, TRBD2 (5 bases). The CDR3 totals 12 residues. CDR1 is SGDLS, CDR2 YYNGEE, per germline.

The V and J genes are TRBV2 and TRBJ1-1; tentative D call: TRBD1 (6 bases). The germline V gene has CDR1 SNHLY and CDR2 FYNNEI. CDR3 length: 14 residues. V gave up 3 bases and J gave up 0 bases, with 8 bases separating them. The CDR3 loop is CASSDGGLNTEAFF. The CDR3 DNA reads as TGTGCCAGCAGTGATGGGGGCTTGAACACTGAAGCTTTCTTT. Based on the CDR3 plus reference TRBV2 and TRBJ1-1, the full variable domain is EPEVTQTPSHQVTQMGQEVILRCVPISNHLYFYWYRQILGQKVEFLVSFYNNEISEKSEIFDDQFSVERPDGSNFTLKIRSTKLEDSAMYFCASSDGGLNTEAFFGQGTRLTVV.

V and J are TRBV24-1 and TRBJ2-1; the match to TRBD1 covers 8 bases. Unmatched junction bases numbered 1, after V lost 4 bases and J lost 0 bases. CDR3 length: 15 amino acids. In germline, CDR1 is KGHDR, CDR2 SFDVKD. This CDR3 is CATSEDRGSYNEQFF. Here the CDR3 DNA reads TGTGCCACCAGTGAAGACAGGGGCTCCTACAATGAGCAGTTCTTC.

This sequence joins TRBV13 and TRBJ1-6, with D tentatively TRBD1 (5 bases). The germline V and J ends were trimmed by 3 bases and 4 bases, with 7 bases remaining between them. Germline CDR1 is PRHDT and CDR2 is FYEKMQ (reference sequence). The length of the CDR3 is 14 residues. In DNA form, the CDR3 reads TGTGCCAGCAGCTTCAGGGATTATAATTCACCCCTCCACTTT. Amino acids: CASSFRDYNSPLHF.

The chain has TRBV9 and TRBJ2-2; unclear D gene. CDR1 is SGDLS, CDR2 YYNGEE, per germline. The CDR3 runs to 17 residues. V was cut by 4 bases and J by 2 bases, with 18 bases left in between. Written as DNA, the CDR3 is TGTGCCAGCAGCCCAGTCGAGACCGCAGGAAACACCGGGGAGCTGTTTTTT. Translation gives CASSPVETAGNTGELFF.